The 25 T cell receptor beta chains below were found in one sample sequenced in a study of T-cell reconstitution after alpha-beta-depleted transplantation in children. For TCRbeta, the library was prepared with unique molecular identifiers. From the PCR reads, TCRdb called clonotypes with MiXCR, one entry per CDR3 protein. The sample records around 200,000 distinct CDR3 sequences, over 5.5% being singletons. Source: PBMCs from the stem cell graft donor, taken from the stem cell graft. These receptor sequences come from a human donor who donated a stem cell graft to a child with Wiskott-Aldrich syndrome.

The chain has TRBV20-1 and TRBJ1-5; TRBD1 aligns across 7 bases. The CDR3 has 15 amino acids. Germline values: CDR1 DFQATT, CDR2 SNEGSKA (reference sequence). V was clipped by 5 bases and J by 6 bases; unmatched bases: 13. This CDR3 reads CSAEDRQGAGQPQHF. The DNA for the CDR3 is TGCAGTGCTGAAGATCGACAGGGTGCCGGTCAGCCCCAGCATTTT.

This clonotype was found many times. The chain links TRBV12-3 or TRBV12-4 to TRBJ1-5, with D perhaps TRBD1 (6 bases). The V end lost 3 bases, the J end lost 5 bases, and 20 bases lay between the germline ends. CDR3 size: 17 residues. DNA for the CDR3: TGTGCCAGCAGTTTGGGAGGGAGCGGGACAAAACATCAGCCCCAGCATTTT. Encoded protein: CASSLGGSGTKHQPQHF.

This clonotype came up many times. The rearrangement joins TRBV5-1 to TRBJ1-6, with unresolved D. Germline assignment: CDR1 SGHRS and CDR2 YFSETQ. The CDR3 runs to 12 residues. V lost 0 bases to trimming and J lost 11 bases, with 6 bases between them. The CDR3 DNA reads as TGCGCCAGCAGCTTGGAGTTGACACCCCTCCACTTT. This sequence encodes CASSLELTPLHF.

This clonotype came up a few times. The chain carries TRBV7-2 and TRBJ2-1, with D possibly being TRBD1 (5 bases). CDR3 length: 13 residues. V was cut by 5 bases and J by 5 bases, with 10 bases left in between. CDR1 SGHTA and CDR2 FQGNSA come from the germline V gene. CDR3 DNA: TGTGCCAGCAGCCCAAGGGGTGACAATGAGCAGTTCTTC. It yields the protein CASSPRGDNEQFF.

Remarks on this clonotype: This may stem from a read error, because a much larger clone lies one nucleotide away. The V and J genes are TRBV25-1 and TRBJ1-1; D call uncertain. In germline, CDR1 is MGHDK, CDR2 SYGVNS. The length of the CDR3 is 11 residues. V lost 6 bases and J lost 1, with 3 bases in between. This chain's CDR3 is CASRQNTEAFF. The CDR3 DNA reads TGTGCCAGCAGACAGAACACTGAAGCTTTCTTT.

This clonotype occurred many times. The chain uses TRBV6-5 and TRBJ1-2; D not resolved. The CDR3 is made up of 13 amino acids. The ends were cut back, 6 bases at V and 3 bases at J, with 11 bases in the middle. The germline V gene encodes CDR1 MNHEY and CDR2 SVGAGI. The CDR3 region is CASRYDTYYGYTF. The CDR3 DNA sequence: TGTGCCAGCAGATACGACACTTACTATGGCTACACCTTC.

A word on this clonotype: A much larger clone lies one base from this, so it may be a read error. This chain connects TRBV20-1 to TRBJ2-1; TRBD2 agrees at 10 bases. The CDR3 spans 14 residues. CDR1 is DFQATT and CDR2 is SNEGSKA in the germline V gene (reference sequence). The CDR3: CNARMASGGYEQFF. CDR3 nucleotides: TGCAATGCTAGAATGGCTAGCGGGGGCTATGAGCAGTTCTTC.

A few counts support this clonotype. V usage is TRBV3-1 and J usage is TRBJ1-6; no reliable D call. Germline assignment: CDR1 LGHDT and CDR2 YNNKEL (reference sequence). Trimming cost V 2 bases and J 8 bases, with 10 bases left between them. The CDR3 is 14 residues long. Here the CDR3 reads CASSQIGMDSPLHF. CDR3 nucleotides: TGTGCCAGCAGCCAAATCGGAATGGATTCACCCCTCCACTTT.

This clonotype was counted many times. V usage is TRBV6-1 and J usage is TRBJ1-1; 7 bases match TRBD1. The CDR3 runs 14 residues. V gave up 8 bases and J gave up 0 bases; unmatched junction bases: 6. Germline CDR1 reads MNHNS; CDR2 reads SASEGT. The CDR3 sequence is CASGTESMNTEAFF. DNA of the CDR3: TGTGCCAGCGGGACAGAGAGCATGAACACTGAAGCTTTCTTT.

The chain combines TRBV4-3 with TRBJ2-1; D is ambiguous. The V end was cut by 0 bases, the J end by 10 bases, with 13 bases between. CDR3 size: 14 residues. Germline CDR1 is LGHNA and CDR2 is YSLEER. The CDR3 region is CASSQDMELGEQFF. DNA for the CDR3: TGCGCCAGCAGCCAAGATATGGAGCTTGGGGAGCAGTTCTTC.

The CDR3: CASSQPRGVLQFF. Here the CDR3 DNA reads TGTGCCAGCAGCCAACCACGAGGGGTTCTTCAGTTCTTC. The J gene is TRBJ2-1, the V gene TRBV3-1, with D perhaps matching TRBD1 or TRBD2 (5 bases each). V gave up 2 bases and J gave up 13 bases, with 15 bases separating them. The CDR3 sequence is 13 residues long. Germline CDR1 LGHDT, CDR2 YNNKEL (reference sequence).

This clonotype has ten or more counts. V and J are TRBV29-1 and TRBJ1-4; maybe TRBD1 (5 bases). The V end lost 5 bases, the J end lost 8 bases, and 15 bases lay between the germline ends. CDR3 size: 13 residues. Germline V gene sequence: CDR1 SQVTM, CDR2 ANQGSEA. The CDR3 DNA reads as TGCAGCGTTCACTGGGGACGCCACGAAAAACTGTTTTTT. This encodes CSVHWGRHEKLFF.

The sample holds many counts of this clonotype. V gene TRBV20-1 combines with J gene TRBJ2-3, with 10 nucleotides matching TRBD2. The germline CDR1 and CDR2 sequences are DFQATT and SNEGSKA (reference sequence). CDR3 size: 15 residues. J gave up 9 bases and V 5 bases, and 14 bases lay outside the gene matches. The CDR3 sequence is CSAGQIAGGRETQYF. The CDR3 DNA sequence: TGCAGTGCTGGCCAAATAGCGGGGGGTAGGGAGACGCAGTATTTT.

This clonotype was counted ten times or more. The chain carries TRBV7-2 and TRBJ2-7; D not resolved. Deletions cut 3 bases from V and 2 bases from J, with 11 bases between. The germline gives CDR1 SGHTA, CDR2 FQGNSA. The CDR3 loop spans 14 amino acids. The CDR3 DNA reads TGTGCCAGCAGCTTTATGGGCAGAACCTACGAGCAGTACTTC. Encoded protein: CASSFMGRTYEQYF.

The V gene is TRBV7-9, the J gene TRBJ1-6; no clear D. The length of the CDR3 is 14 residues. Germline assignment: CDR1 SEHNR and CDR2 FQNEAQ (reference sequence). Trimming removed 5 bases from V and 2 bases from J, with 7 bases in between. The chain's CDR3 is CASSKEPYNSPLHF. Here the CDR3 DNA reads TGTGCCAGCAGCAAAGAACCCTATAATTCACCCCTCCACTTT. Combining the CDR3 with reference TRBV7-9 and TRBJ1-6 gives the whole variable domain DTGVSQNPRHKITKRGQNVTFRCDPISEHNRLYWYRQTLGQGPEFLTYFQNEAQLEKSRLLSDRFSAERPKGSFSTLEIQRTEQGDSAMYLCASSKEPYNSPLHFGNGTRLTVT.

There are many counts of this clonotype. The chain recombines TRBV29-1 with TRBJ2-3, with 11 bases that match TRBD2. V shed 1 base and J 5 bases; nucleotides not matched to a gene: 5. CDR3 size: 15 residues. Germline CDR1 and CDR2: SQVTM and ANQGSEA. This CDR3 reads CSVEATGTSGDTQYF. CDR3 sequence (DNA): TGCAGCGTTGAAGCTACCGGGACTAGCGGAGATACGCAGTATTTT.

The chain joins TRBV3-1 to TRBJ1-1; D is perhaps TRBD1 (5 bases). The CDR3 covers 16 residues. The V end was cut by 4 bases, the J end by 3 bases, with 18 bases between. Germline CDR1 LGHDT, CDR2 YNNKEL (reference sequence). The CDR3 coding sequence is TGTGCCAGCAGCCGATTAATGGGGACCAAAGACACTGAAGCTTTCTTT. Its translation is CASSRLMGTKDTEAFF.

This clonotype was seen at least ten times. The V call is TRBV18, the J call TRBJ2-1; D is unclear. Per the germline V gene, CDR1 is KGHSH and CDR2 is LQKENI. V lost 1 base and J 6 bases, leaving 4 bases between the germline ends. The CDR3 spans 12 residues. The CDR3 bases are TGTGCCAGCTCACCACAAACCAATGAGCAGTTCTTC. This codes for CASSPQTNEQFF. Using reference TRBV18 and TRBJ2-1 for the parts outside the CDR3, the full variable domain is NAGVMQNPRHLVRRRGQEARLRCSPMKGHSHVYWYRQLPEEGLKFMVYLQKENIIDESGMPKERFSAEFPKEGPSILRIQQVVRGDSAAYFCASSPQTNEQFFGPGTRLTVL.

This clonotype was found many times. The V gene is TRBV12-3 or TRBV12-4, the J gene TRBJ2-3, with TRBD2 matching 9 bases. V was pared by 1 base and J by 4 bases, with 9 bases of the junction left unmatched. The CDR3 loop spans 17 amino acids. Here the CDR3 reads CASSLGGLAGLSDTQYF. For the CDR3, the DNA is TGTGCCAGCAGTTTAGGGGGCCTAGCGGGATTGTCAGATACGCAGTATTTT.

This clonotype was observed many times. The chain's CDR3 is CASSDSDRGTEAFF. The CDR3 nucleotides are TGTGCCAGCAGTGACTCGGACAGGGGAACTGAAGCTTTCTTT. The rearrangement uses TRBV6-4 and TRBJ1-1; 9 nucleotides agree with TRBD1. With V trimmed by 0 bases and J by 5 bases, 1 base remained unmatched. The CDR3 spans 14 residues. From germline, CDR1 is MRHNA and CDR2 SNTAGT.

The chain links TRBV3-1 to TRBJ1-5; 9 bases match TRBD1. Germline V gene sequence: CDR1 LGHDT, CDR2 YNNKEL (reference sequence). The V segment lost 1 base and the J segment 4 bases; nucleotides outside the gene matches: 5. This CDR3 comprises 16 residues. The CDR3, as DNA: TGTGCCAGCAGCCAAGCCGGGACAGGGACAAATCAGCCCCAGCATTTT. Protein: CASSQAGTGTNQPQHF.

V gene TRBV5-5 combines with J gene TRBJ2-7; the D is unclear. This CDR3 contains 13 residues. The germline V gene has CDR1 SGHKS and CDR2 YYEKEE (reference sequence). The germline V and J ends were trimmed by 4 bases and 3 bases, with 11 bases remaining between them. In nucleotides, the CDR3 is TGTGCCAGCAGCGCCGGGTCCGACTACGAGCAGTACTTC. It translates to CASSAGSDYEQYF. Full variable domain (outside the CDR3, taken from reference TRBV5-5 and TRBJ2-7): DAGVTQSPTHLIKTRGQQVTLRCSPISGHKSVSWYQQVLGQGPQFIFQYYEKEERGRGNFPDRFSARQFPNYSSELNVNALLLGDSALYLCASSAGSDYEQYFGPGTRLTVT.

This clonotype was counted ten times or more. The CDR3 DNA is TGCAGCGTAACCGACGGACAGGTTTCTAACTATGGCTACACCTTC. Translation gives CSVTDGQVSNYGYTF. This chain uses TRBV29-1 with TRBJ1-2, with 7 bases identical to TRBD1. The trim removed 6 bases at V and 0 bases at J, leaving 10 bases unmatched. The V gene's germline CDR1 is SQVTM and CDR2 ANQGSEA. The CDR3 is made up of 15 amino acids.

At least ten counts were recorded for this clonotype. The chain carries TRBV10-3 and TRBJ2-7; 7 bases are shared with TRBD2. Germline values: CDR1 ENHRY, CDR2 SYGVKD. This CDR3 has 13 residues. Trimming cost V 8 bases and J 0 bases; bases outside gene matches: 4. The CDR3 reads CAIWTGGSYEQYF. The CDR3, as DNA: TGTGCCATCTGGACGGGGGGCTCCTACGAGCAGTACTTC.

This clonotype was seen repeatedly, ten times or more. This chain links TRBV20-1 with TRBJ2-1; 8 nucleotides line up with TRBD1. Germline CDR1 and CDR2: DFQATT and SNEGSKA (reference sequence). The length of the CDR3 is 15 residues. The V gene end was trimmed by 4 bases and the J gene end by 2 bases; junction bases not matched to a gene: 7. The CDR3 nucleotides read TGCAGTGCTAAATCTACAGGGGGAGCCTACAATGAGCAGTTCTTC. It yields the protein CSAKSTGGAYNEQFF.